This T cell receptor (beta chain) was observed in a study of CD8+CD57+ T cells in acquired aplastic anemia. Study information: Recorded DNA amounts for sorted CD4+ and CD8+ cells had an average of around 3.5 ug. CD4+ reads averaged about 10.8 million in healthy donors. Regarding the study as a whole: Patients and controls turned out to have 25 to 30 CD8+ CDR3 sequences in common.

For CDR3 and TCR beta VDJ profiling, genomic DNA was the template used. TCRdb itself ran the reads through MiXCR, one entry per CDR3 protein. The sample has some 220,000 distinct CDR3 sequences; around 32% are singletons. The table lists this clonotype with many counts. Antigen: not known. This CDR3 has 13 residues. The germline V gene encodes CDR1 DFQATT and CDR2 SNEGSKA (reference sequence). V dropped 6 bases and J dropped 8 bases, with 16 bases sitting between them. What was sequenced was sorted CD4+, CD8+, or CD8+CD57+ T cells (not recorded which) from PBMCs. The chain combines TRBV20-1 with TRBJ1-4; D remains unclear. The clonotype was recovered from a human donor in good health, serving as a control. The CDR3 here is CSAKDTLMEKLFF. CDR3 sequence (DNA): TGCAGTGCCAAAGACACCCTAATGGAAAAACTGTTTTTT.